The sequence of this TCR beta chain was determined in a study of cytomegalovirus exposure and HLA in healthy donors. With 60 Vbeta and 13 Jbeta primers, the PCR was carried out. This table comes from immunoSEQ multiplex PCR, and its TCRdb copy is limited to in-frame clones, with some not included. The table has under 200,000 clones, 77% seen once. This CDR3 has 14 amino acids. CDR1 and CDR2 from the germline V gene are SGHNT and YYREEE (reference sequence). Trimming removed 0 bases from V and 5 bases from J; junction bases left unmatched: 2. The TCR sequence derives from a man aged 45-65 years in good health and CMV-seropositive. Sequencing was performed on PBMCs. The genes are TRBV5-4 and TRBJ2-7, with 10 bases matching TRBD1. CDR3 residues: CASSLADRGDEQYF. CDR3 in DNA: TGTGCCAGCAGCTTGGCGGACAGGGGGGACGAGCAGTACTTC.